Presented here are 8 T cell receptor beta chains from one specimen sequenced in a study of beta chain features in type 1 diabetes. Reverse transcription of all isolated RNA meant that expressed TCRB transcripts were sequenced. Assay: immunoSEQ multiplex PCR; the TCRdb copy retains only in-frame clones and omits some. The table shows a few hundred thousand clones, with 9.5% to 13% occurring only once. The material sequenced was central memory CD4+ T cells from blood. The receptor set was obtained from a man between 18 and 35 years old in good health.

The chain couples TRBV4-1 to TRBJ1-2; no clear D. The CDR3 has 15 amino acids. Looked up from germline, CDR1 is MGHRA and CDR2 is YSYEKL. Trimming cost V 0 bases and J 1 base, with 9 bases left between them. The CDR3 region has the DNA TGCGCCAGCAGCCAAGACCCGGCGAATAACTATGGCTACACCTTC. It yields the protein CASSQDPANNYGYTF.

This clone came up once. The gene calls are TRBV5-4 and TRBJ2-1; D is perhaps TRBD1 (5 bases). Germline V gene data show CDR1 as SGHNT and CDR2 as YYREEE (reference sequence). The CDR3 contains 15 residues. The germline V and J ends were trimmed by 4 bases and 2 bases, with 13 bases remaining between them. The CDR3 sequence: CASSEGVFAYNEQFF. The CDR3 DNA sequence: TGTGCCAGCAGCGAAGGGGTTTTTGCCTACAATGAGCAGTTCTTC.

This rearrangement joins TRBV5-1 to TRBJ2-3; the D call may be TRBD1 or TRBD2 (6 bases each). V lost 5 bases to trimming and J lost 4 bases, with 11 bases between them. Germline assignment: CDR1 SGHRS and CDR2 YFSETQ. CDR3 length equals 13 residues. This CDR3 is CASSSEGADTQYF. The CDR3 coding sequence is TGCGCCAGCAGTTCGGAGGGGGCAGATACGCAGTATTTT.

This clone was detected many times. The chain carries TRBV5-6 and TRBJ1-1; D is possibly TRBD1 (5 bases). V lost 2 bases, J lost 6 bases, and 23 bases lay in between. CDR1 and CDR2 (germline): SGHDT, YYEEEE. There are 17 residues in the CDR3. The CDR3 here is CASSFTWGTGRYPEAFF. The CDR3 coding sequence is TGTGCCAGCAGCTTTACATGGGGAACAGGTCGATATCCTGAAGCTTTCTTT. Supplemented by reference TRBV5-6 and TRBJ1-1, the full variable domain reads DAGVTQSPTHLIKTRGQQVTLRCSPKSGHDTVSWYQQALGQGPQFIFQYYEEEERQRGNFPDRFSGHQFPNYSSELNVNALLLGDSALYLCASSFTWGTGRYPEAFFGQGTRLTVV.

This rearrangement joins TRBV18 to TRBJ2-1; D is possibly TRBD2 (6 bases). The CDR3 has 15 residues. Germline CDR1 and CDR2: KGHSH and LQKENI. Trimming shortened V by 2 bases and J by 13 bases, and 21 bases separated the two germline ends. The CDR3 region is CASSPSPPTSRGQFF. CDR3 in DNA: TGTGCCAGCTCACCATCACCCCCGACTAGTCGTGGACAGTTCTTC.

This rearrangement joins TRBV5-6 to TRBJ2-6; D is uncertain. Germline CDR1 reads SGHDT; CDR2 reads YYEEEE. The V end lost 0 bases, the J end lost 1 base, and 5 bases lay between the germline ends. The CDR3 sequence is 15 residues long. The CDR3 nucleotides read TGTGCCAGCAGCTTGGTTCGTTCTGGGGCCAACGTCCTGACTTTC. Translating it yields CASSLVRSGANVLTF.

The rearrangement joins TRBV6-1 to TRBJ1-4; D ambiguous. V dropped 2 bases and J dropped 4 bases, with 5 bases sitting between them. The CDR3 consists of 13 residues. In germline, CDR1 is MNHNS, CDR2 SASEGT. The DNA of the CDR3 is TGTGCCAGCAGTGAACCGGGTAATGAAAAACTGTTTTTT. Its protein is CASSEPGNEKLFF.

V is TRBV30 and J is TRBJ1-2; D perhaps matches TRBD1 (5 bases). V shed 0 bases and J shed 3 bases, with 17 bases lying between them. CDR1 and CDR2 from the germline V gene are GTSNPN and SVGIG (reference sequence). The CDR3 consists of 16 residues. CDR3 amino acids: CAWSVPSPGGDYGYTF. CDR3 nucleotides: TGTGCCTGGAGTGTTCCTTCCCCGGGGGGGGACTATGGCTACACCTTC.